This T cell receptor beta chain was retrieved from a study of cytotoxic CD8 clonotypes in ibrutinib-treated CLL. The overall study: The patients, some 12 relapsed/refractory and fewer than 16 treatment-naive, included fewer than 18 who were IGHV unmutated. Results showed roughly 24 partial and 2 complete responses; following median roughly 70 months, roughly 15 remained remitted, roughly twelve advanced.

Overall study results and limits: Sample timing was unmatched between remission and later-progressing patients; lymph nodes unstudied.

Sequencing was designed to attain a depth spanning 1 in 200,000 to 1 in 1 million T cells. TCRdb keeps only in-frame clones here, not all; method: immunoSEQ multiplex PCR. The sample has 70,000 to 80,000 clones, 80% seen once. The CDR3 consists of 16 residues. The junction had 10 bases not matched to a gene; V was cut back by 4 bases and J by 4 bases. The V gene's germline CDR1 is SGHRS and CDR2 YFSETQ. Points on this clone: Its antigen is still unknown.

The receptor's source is a human donor with chronic lymphocytic leukemia. Sequenced material: PBMCs, taken at disease progression, from a patient treated with ibrutinib. The rearrangement links TRBV5-1 to TRBJ2-3, with 9 bases lining up with TRBD2. CDR3 DNA sequence: TGCGCCAGCAGCGTGAGTAGCGGGAGTGTCCCAGATACGCAGTATTTT. Protein product: CASSVSSGSVPDTQYF.